This T cell receptor (beta chain) was captured in a study of early T cells in non-severe SARS-CoV-2 infection. Study overall: Bulk RNA taken from unsorted whole blood was sequenced, leaving chains unpaired. Study findings and constraints: Clonotype matching in VDJdb favored anti-spike CD8 responses and did not capture private and CD4 specificities.

Tagging with unique molecular identifiers was applied to individual cDNA molecules. TCRdb re-analysed the 5' RACE reads in MiXCR, keeping a single row per CDR3 protein. The sample holds over 60,000 distinct CDR3 sequences, about 11% seen once. J lost 1 base, V lost 4 bases, and 13 bases had no gene match. The CDR3 sequence is 19 residues long. Germline V gene lookup returns CDR1 LGHNA and CDR2 YNFKEQ. This clonotype has just a few counts. Antigen unknown. The V and J genes are TRBV4-2 and TRBJ2-7; 13 bases match TRBD2. The sequencing here drew on whole blood, taken at baseline. This sequence originates from an adult who was a healthcare worker with PCR-confirmed SARS-CoV-2 infection or an uninfected control (not recorded which). The CDR3 DNA is TGTGCCAGCAGCCCGTGGGGGCGACTAGCGGGGGGTACGTCCTACGAGCAGTACTTC. Its translation: CASSPWGRLAGGTSYEQYF.